Detailed here is one T cell receptor beta chain. It has no known antigen specificity. No much larger clone is present one base from it, and per-base qualities are unavailable. The immunoSEQ hsTCRB v3.0 assay was used at survey level resolution to sequence the TRB variable region. TRB sequencing targeted a depth of about 35,000-50,000 T-cell genomes per sample. TRB libraries were pooled and sequenced on an Illumina MiSeq using a v3 150-cycle kit. On the authors' methods: Repertoire analysis ran in R within a reproducible Nextflow workflow covering QC, data transformation and analysis. LymphoSeq2, an R package for exploring AIRR-Seq data, was used to implement custom analyses. Several samples yielding fewer than 5000 total TRB sequences were excluded, leaving 150 to 200 analyzed HIV repertoires. Among the 170 to 200 retained HIV repertoires, about 60 were collected before ART initiation and some 130 were collected after ART initiation. Repertoires were downsampled to 5000 TRB nucleotide sequences, with summary statistics averaged over 100 downsampling iterations. TRB sequences were retained for analysis only if CDR3 regions of at least seven amino acids were present. Diversity was assessed using a clonality score derived from Shannon entropy and using the Gini coefficient. In the repertoire networks, any two of the top 5000 CDR3 amino acid sequences were linked whenever the two sequences differed by an edit distance of one. For TRB CDR3 amino acid sequences, antigen specificity groups and MHC restriction were predicted with GLIPH2. To flag known CMV, EBV, HIV or tissue antigen associations, CDR3 amino acid sequences were matched against VDJdb and McPAS-TCR. Pre-ART, post-ART and control groups were compared with Wilcoxon signed-rank tests and Holm-Bonferroni correction. In its TCRdb copy, this immuneACCESS table keeps in-frame sequences only and misses some clones. Where compared with another copy, unresolved V genes explain less than half of these, and the others have no known cause. V and J calls and clone size come straight from that table; D and trimming were deduced from the DNA. The sample data list tens of thousands of clones, and 81% of these were observed just once. Roughly an eighth of the sample belongs to the ten largest clones.

Inclusion was restricted to participants for whom at least one PBMC sample before ART initiation and at least two post-ART samples were available. Treatment was received in the United States of America by all participants with HIV. Cryopreserved samples of about 0.9-11 million PBMC were thawed and washed before DNA extraction. At the time of the earliest PBMC sample, participants with HIV were aged between roughly 20 and 55 years. PBMC samples from each participant spanned 1-4 timepoints before ART initiation and 2-8 timepoints after ART initiation, with a median of 7 samples. For every participant, serial HIV viral load, CD4+ T-cell count, ART history and demographic data were obtained. Using a Qiagen kit on a QIAcube, genomic DNA was extracted from unsorted PBMC, with samples processed in batches of 12. V is shortened by 0 bases, J by 0 bases, and the region joining them spans 9 bases. The CDR3 contains 15 residues, cysteine and phenylalanine counted. The read is trimmed to its CDR3 DNA, 45 bases read in frame from base 1. Per the germline V gene (reference sequence), LNHNV is the CDR1 and YYDKDF is the CDR2.

This record comes from a study of long-term antiretroviral therapy in people with HIV (dated by TCRdb to between 2020 and 2023). The study in broad terms: The earliest samples were collected about a decade before the 2015 WHO recommendation for immediate ART, when ART was typically delayed until CD4 counts fell. A retrospective serial study tested whether changes in peripheral blood TRB repertoire composition and diversity were associated with ART initiation and durable HIV suppression. A total of around 200 cryopreserved PBMC samples were contributed to the cohort by 30 adults with confirmed HIV infection, with samples collected serially over a mean of 6 years (range 1-12). Among the 30 to 35 participants with HIV, approximately 10 were female. Test extractions of a monoclonal T-cell line alongside some 36 polyclonal samples showed no cross-contamination during QIAcube processing. Study-wide conclusions, independent of this receptor: Starting ART was linked to a significant rise in TRB diversity, yet even with long-term ART the diversity remained significantly lower than in transplant donor controls. Because PBMC availability was limited, only the TCR beta chain was sequenced, with no alpha chain pairing. The repertoire was dominated across all time points by expanded TRB clones identified before ART initiation, although this dominance was seen to fluctuate and to decrease in many PLHIV after ART. The samples span the years 2004 to 2017, and the ART regimens used may be less effective than current regimens. Narrower CDR3 length ranges were observed in HIV repertoires than in controls, and an antigen-experienced repertoire with only a slight naive shift after ART was suggested by the network structure. No data were available on ART adherence, viral resistance or therapy changes, limiting inferences about post-ART repertoire changes. Because pre-ART samples had limited cell numbers, profiling was done on unsorted PBMC rather than on sorted CD4+ and CD8+ T cells.

The TCR was taken from a man in his forties with HIV. The sequence is built from TRBV15 and TRBJ2-7, with the D gene too uncertain to name. The input for sequencing was unsorted PBMCs, taken 0.1 years before starting antiretroviral therapy. The sequenced DNA: TGTGCCACCAGCAGAGATTACCCGGGCTCCTACGAGCAGTACTTC. Its protein reads: CATSRDYPGSYEQYF. The reference TRBV15 and TRBJ2-7 proteins fill in what lies around the CDR3, so the full variable domain reads DAMVIQNPRYQVTQFGKPVTLSCSQTLNHNVMYWYQQKSSQAPKLLFHYYDKDFNNEADTPDNFQSRRPNTSFCFLDIRSPGLGDTAMYLCATSRDYPGSYEQYFGPGTRLTVT.